This passage covers 22 T cell receptor beta chains from one sample sequenced in a study of CXCR3-negative and CXCR3-positive naive CD8 T cells. TRB cDNA was prepared as libraries by UMI-labeled 5' RACE. TCRdb processed the 5' RACE reads again and assigns one entry to each CDR3 protein, with no DNA. Recorded for this sample: approximately 4,900 distinct CDR3 sequences. The sample taken for sequencing was naive CXCR3- CD8+ T cells from blood. Noted subset: CD45RO-CCR7+CD27+CD95- naive CD8+ T cells lacking CXCR3 (TNR3-). The source of these receptors is a human donor in good health. Some clones in this sample may be carry-over from other donors' samples.

This sequence joins TRBV24-1 and TRBJ2-3; TCRdb's assignment of TRBD2 cannot be checked, as there is no DNA. The CDR3 is 14 amino acids. In germline, CDR1 is KGHDR, CDR2 SFDVKD. The CDR3 sequence is CATEGRSGTDTQYF.

This chain uses TRBV5-4 with TRBJ2-7; TCRdb's D gene call, TRBD2, goes unchecked for lack of DNA. The CDR3 is 14 amino acids. The germline gives CDR1 SGHNT, CDR2 YYREEE (reference sequence). CDR3: CASSLRDSSYEQYF.

Its frequency marks this clonotype as medium-sized (0.01 to 0.1%). The chain links TRBV5-1 to TRBJ2-7. Germline V gene lookup returns CDR1 SGHRS and CDR2 YFSETQ. The CDR3 sequence is 15 residues long. Here the CDR3 reads CASSLTFGPSYEQYF.

This clonotype ranks as medium-sized (0.01 to 0.1%) in terms of frequency. The V gene is TRBV7-8, the J gene TRBJ2-5. The CDR3 spans 14 residues. CDR1 and CDR2 from the germline V gene are SGHVS and FQNEAQ. The CDR3 here is CASSLVRGQETQYF.

By frequency, this clonotype registers medium-sized (0.01 to 0.1%). The gene calls are TRBV27 and TRBJ1-2; without DNA, the TCRdb call of TRBD1 cannot be checked. Per the germline V gene, CDR1 is MNHEY and CDR2 is SMNVEV (reference sequence). CDR3 length: 17 residues. The CDR3 spells CASRRRVTGDVNYGYTF.

This clonotype ranks as medium-sized in terms of frequency. The rearrangement uses TRBV20-1 and TRBJ2-7. The CDR3 loop spans 14 amino acids. Looked up from germline, CDR1 is DFQATT and CDR2 is SNEGSKA (reference sequence). CDR3 protein: CSARDIQNTYEQYF.

The chain uses TRBV7-9 and TRBJ2-3; there is no DNA to check the TCRdb D call of TRBD1. The CDR3 consists of 15 residues. Germline CDR1 reads SEHNR; CDR2 reads FQNEAQ (reference sequence). The CDR3 protein is CASSLKGDSTDTQYF.

This clonotype is labeled medium-sized based on frequency. CDR3 amino acids: CSARRGMNTEAFF. V and J are TRBV20-1 and TRBJ1-1; TCRdb lists TRBD1, though no DNA is available to test this call. The CDR3 has 13 amino acids. Germline V gene data show CDR1 as DFQATT and CDR2 as SNEGSKA (reference sequence).

Frequency places this clonotype as large (0.1 to 1%). The V call is TRBV5-4, the J call TRBJ2-3; TCRdb lists TRBD1, though no DNA is available to test this call. CDR3 length: 13 residues. The germline CDR1 and CDR2 sequences are SGHNT and YYREEE (reference sequence). Here the CDR3 reads CASTGGPGDTQYF.

Frequency places this clonotype as large. V is TRBV10-3 and J is TRBJ2-1; TCRdb picks TRBD1, but there is no DNA to check that call. The CDR3 is 12 amino acids. Germline V lookup: CDR1 ENHRY, CDR2 SYGVKD. The CDR3 loop is CAMAGGSNEQFF.

The chain carries TRBV12-3 or TRBV12-4 and TRBJ1-2; checking the TCRdb D call of TRBD1 is not possible without DNA. The CDR3 totals 11 residues. CDR3 region: CASGGGYGYTF.

The chain carries TRBV9 and TRBJ2-6. Germline V gives CDR1 SGDLS, CDR2 YYNGEE. This CDR3 comprises 16 residues. The chain's CDR3 is CASSVAQTSGANVLTF. The entire variable domain, with the rest obtained from reference TRBV9 and TRBJ2-6, is as follows: DSGVTQTPKHLITATGQRVTLRCSPRSGDLSVYWYQQSLDQGLQFLIQYYNGEERAKGNILERFSAQQFPDLHSELNLSSLELGDSALYFCASSVAQTSGANVLTFGAGSRLTVL.

The rearrangement links TRBV7-8 to TRBJ2-7. CDR1 and CDR2 (germline): SGHVS, FQNEAQ. This CDR3 contains 12 residues. The CDR3 loop reads CASSLVSHEQYF.

The chain uses TRBV29-1 and TRBJ2-7; TCRdb proposes TRBD1, but this gene call is untestable without DNA. The CDR3 spans 13 residues. Germline assignment: CDR1 SQVTM and CDR2 ANQGSEA. Here the CDR3 reads CSVYTGDNYEQYF.

This clonotype is deemed medium-sized by its frequency. This rearrangement joins TRBV13 to TRBJ2-4; TCRdb picks TRBD1, but there is no DNA to check that call. CDR1 and CDR2 from the germline V gene are PRHDT and FYEKMQ (reference sequence). CDR3 length: 15 residues. CDR3: CASSFPGVSGNIQYF.

CDR3 sequence: CSARDVRGGLRGYTF. The genes are TRBV20-1 and TRBJ1-2; TCRdb's D gene call, TRBD1, goes unchecked for lack of DNA. Germline V gene sequence: CDR1 DFQATT, CDR2 SNEGSKA (reference sequence). This CDR3 comprises 15 residues.

The rearrangement links TRBV7-2 to TRBJ2-7; lacking DNA, the TRBD2 call made by TCRdb goes unchecked. CDR1 and CDR2 (germline): SGHTA, FQGNSA. CDR3 length: 19 residues. The CDR3 spells CASSLEVSRLAGAGYEQYF. Supplemented by reference TRBV7-2 and TRBJ2-7, the full variable domain reads GAGVSQSPSNKVTEKGKDVELRCDPISGHTALYWYRQSLGQGLEFLIYFQGNSAPDKSGLPSDRFSAERTGGSVSTLTIQRTQQEDSAVYLCASSLEVSRLAGAGYEQYFGPGTRLTVT.

The rearrangement links TRBV14 to TRBJ1-5. The CDR3 totals 14 residues. Germline V CDR1 and CDR2: SGHDN, FVKESK. The CDR3 region is CASSHYGTNQPQHF.

V gene TRBV29-1 combines with J gene TRBJ1-1; TCRdb's D gene call, TRBD1, goes unchecked for lack of DNA. The CDR3 is 11 residues long. Germline V gene lookup returns CDR1 SQVTM and CDR2 ANQGSEA. CDR3 in amino acids: CSVEWGGWAFF.

The chain has TRBV27 and TRBJ2-6; the D gene TCRdb calls, TRBD1, cannot be checked with no DNA. This CDR3 contains 15 residues. Germline lookup yields CDR1 MNHEY and CDR2 SMNVEV (reference sequence). The CDR3 sequence is CASSPGPWRANVLTF.

This clonotype is deemed medium-sized by its frequency. The rearrangement links TRBV27 to TRBJ2-7; TCRdb designates TRBD1, a call that cannot be tested without DNA. This CDR3 comprises 17 residues. Germline CDR1 MNHEY, CDR2 SMNVEV (reference sequence). This CDR3 reads CASSLAYRFSLAYEQYF.

CDR3 region: CSAREGAEAFF. This chain connects TRBV20-1 to TRBJ1-1; no DNA is available, so the TRBD1 call from TCRdb remains unchecked. The CDR3 is 11 amino acids. Germline V lookup: CDR1 DFQATT, CDR2 SNEGSKA (reference sequence).